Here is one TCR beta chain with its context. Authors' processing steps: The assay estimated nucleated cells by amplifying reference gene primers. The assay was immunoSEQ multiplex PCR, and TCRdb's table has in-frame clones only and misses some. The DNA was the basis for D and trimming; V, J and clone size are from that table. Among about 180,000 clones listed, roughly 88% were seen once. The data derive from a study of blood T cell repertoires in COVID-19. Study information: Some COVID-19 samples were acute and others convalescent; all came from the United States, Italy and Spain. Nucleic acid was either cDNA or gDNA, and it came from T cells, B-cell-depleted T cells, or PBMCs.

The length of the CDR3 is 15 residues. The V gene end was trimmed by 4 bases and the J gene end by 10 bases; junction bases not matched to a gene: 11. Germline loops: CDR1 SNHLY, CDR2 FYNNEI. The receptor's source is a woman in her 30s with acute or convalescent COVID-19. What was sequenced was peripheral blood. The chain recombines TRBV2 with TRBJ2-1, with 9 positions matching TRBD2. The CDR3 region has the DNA TGTGCCAGCAGTGTGTTGCGGGAGGGCCGCGGCGAGCAGTTCTTC. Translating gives CASSVLREGRGEQFF. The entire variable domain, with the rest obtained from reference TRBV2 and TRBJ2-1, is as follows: EPEVTQTPSHQVTQMGQEVILRCVPISNHLYFYWYRQILGQKVEFLVSFYNNEISEKSEIFDDQFSVERPDGSNFTLKIRSTKLEDSAMYFCASSVLREGRGEQFFGPGTRLTVL.